This T cell receptor beta chain appears in the sequencing data of a study of cytomegalovirus exposure and HLA in healthy donors. PCR employed 60 Vbeta and 13 Jbeta primers. The protocol was immunoSEQ multiplex PCR, while the TCRdb copy is restricted to in-frame clones and leaves out a portion. The table lists tens of thousands of clones, roughly 78% of them singletons. This clone came up a few times. V lost 4 bases and J 3 bases, leaving 10 bases between the germline ends. CDR3 length equals 13 residues. Germline CDR1 SGHRS, CDR2 YFSETQ. This receptor was obtained from a man aged 18 to 30 in good health and CMV-seronegative. This chain connects TRBV5-1 to TRBJ1-1, with D possibly matching TRBD1 (5 bases). Material for sequencing was PBMCs. The CDR3 protein is CASSPWGHTEAFF. For the CDR3, the DNA is TGCGCCAGCAGCCCATGGGGCCACACTGAAGCTTTCTTT.